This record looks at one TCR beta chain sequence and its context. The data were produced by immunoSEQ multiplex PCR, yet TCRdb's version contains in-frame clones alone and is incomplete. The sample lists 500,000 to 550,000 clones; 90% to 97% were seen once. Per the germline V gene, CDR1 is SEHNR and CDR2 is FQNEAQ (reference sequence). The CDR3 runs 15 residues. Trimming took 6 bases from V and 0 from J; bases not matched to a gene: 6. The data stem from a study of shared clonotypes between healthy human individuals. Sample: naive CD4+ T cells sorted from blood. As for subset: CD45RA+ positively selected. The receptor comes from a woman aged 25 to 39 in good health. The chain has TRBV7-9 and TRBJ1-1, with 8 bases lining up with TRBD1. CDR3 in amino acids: CASSTGGTMNTEAFF. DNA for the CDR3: TGTGCCAGCAGTACAGGGGGGACGATGAACACTGAAGCTTTCTTT.